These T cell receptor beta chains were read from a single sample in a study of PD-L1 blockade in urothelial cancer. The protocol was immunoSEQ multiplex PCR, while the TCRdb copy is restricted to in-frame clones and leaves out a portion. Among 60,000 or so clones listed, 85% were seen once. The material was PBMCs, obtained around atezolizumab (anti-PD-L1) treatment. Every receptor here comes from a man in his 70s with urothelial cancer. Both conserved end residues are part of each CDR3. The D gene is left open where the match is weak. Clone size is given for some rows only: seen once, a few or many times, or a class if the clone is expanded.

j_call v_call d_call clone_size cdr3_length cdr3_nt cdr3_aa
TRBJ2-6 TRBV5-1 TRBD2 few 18 TGCGCCAGCAGCTTGGGTTCTAGCGGCCGCTCTGGGGCCAACGTCCTGACTTTC CASSLGSSGRSGANVLTF
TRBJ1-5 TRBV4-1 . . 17 TGCGCCAGCAGCCAATCTTCCCTAATCCGTCGCAATCAGCCCCAGCATTTT CASSQSSLIRRNQPQHF
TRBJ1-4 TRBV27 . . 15 TGTGCCAGCAGGTTAGGGAGGGGTATCGTGGAAAAACTGTTTTTT CASRLGRGIVEKLFF
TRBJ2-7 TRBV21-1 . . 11 TGTGCCAGCTTCCGGGCCTACGAGCAGTACTTC CASFRAYEQYF
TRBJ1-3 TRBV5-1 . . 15 TGCGCCCCCAGACCCTACAGGCCCTCTGGAAACACCATATATTTT CAPRPYRPSGNTIYF
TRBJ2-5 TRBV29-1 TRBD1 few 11 TGCAGCGTTCGGGACAGGGAGACCCAGTACTTC CSVRDRETQYF
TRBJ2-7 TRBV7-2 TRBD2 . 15 TGTGCCAGCAGCCCACGGACTAGAGGCGTGGGGGAGCAGTACTTC CASSPRTRGVGEQYF
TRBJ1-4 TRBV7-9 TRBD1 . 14 TGTGCCAGCAGCACAGGGGCACCTAATGAAAAACTGTTTTTT CASSTGAPNEKLFF
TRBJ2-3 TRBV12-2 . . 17 . CASRRWASGIRHRYAYF
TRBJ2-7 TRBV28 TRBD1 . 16 TGTGCCAGCAGTTTAATCGGGACAGGCTTTACCTACGAGCAGTACTTC CASSLIGTGFTYEQYF
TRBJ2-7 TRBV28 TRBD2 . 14 TGTGCCAGCAGTTTGCGGGGGTCGGGCTACGAGCAGTACTTC CASSLRGSGYEQYF
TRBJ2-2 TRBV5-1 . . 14 TGCGCCAGCAGCCCCTCCTCTAACACCGGGGAGCTGTTTTTT CASSPSSNTGELFF
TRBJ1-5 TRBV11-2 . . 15 TGTGCCAGCAGCAAGAGCGGGCCTACCAATCAGCCCCAGCATTTT CASSKSGPTNQPQHF
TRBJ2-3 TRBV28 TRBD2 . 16 TGTGCCAGCAGCTCCGCCTCAGCGGGATACACAGATACGCAGTATTTT CASSSASAGYTDTQYF
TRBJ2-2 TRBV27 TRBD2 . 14 TGTGCCAGCAGTTCGGGAGGTCATACCGGGGAGCTGTTTTTT CASSSGGHTGELFF
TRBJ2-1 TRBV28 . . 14 TGTGCCAGCAGTTTATCTATGGGGGCCCATGAGCAGTTCTTC CASSLSMGAHEQFF
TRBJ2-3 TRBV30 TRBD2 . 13 TGTGCCTGGAGCGGGAGGGGACACAGATACGCGTATTTT CAWSGRGHRYAYF
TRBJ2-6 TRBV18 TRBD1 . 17 TGTGCCAGCTCTGGACAGGGGCCAAACTCTGGGGCCAACGTCCTGACTTTC CASSGQGPNSGANVLTF
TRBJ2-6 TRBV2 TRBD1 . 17 TGTGCCAGCACTGGGGGACAGTTCGACTCTGGGGCCAACGTCCTGACTTTC CASTGGQFDSGANVLTF
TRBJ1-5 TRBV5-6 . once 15 TGTGCCAGCACCCGATCCCCTACTCTCAATCAGCCCCAGCATTTT CASTRSPTLNQPQHF
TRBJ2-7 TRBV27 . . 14 TGTGCCAGCAGTTTAGGGCAGGGGATGGCCGAGCAGTACTTC CASSLGQGMAEQYF
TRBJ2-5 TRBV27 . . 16 TGTGCCAGCAGAACGCAACTAATAACGGCCCAAGAGACCCAGTACTTC CASRTQLITAQETQYF
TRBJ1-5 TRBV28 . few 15 TGTGCCAGCAGTTCCCCATTGACACCCAATCAGCCCCAGCATTTT CASSSPLTPNQPQHF
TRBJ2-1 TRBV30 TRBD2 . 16 TGTGCCTGGAGTGCCGGCTCTAGCGGGAACTACAATGAGCAGTTCTTC CAWSAGSSGNYNEQFF
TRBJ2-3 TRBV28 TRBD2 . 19 TGTGCCAGCAGATACACGGGACTAGCGGTGAGAACTAGCACAGATACGCAGTATTTT CASRYTGLAVRTSTDTQYF
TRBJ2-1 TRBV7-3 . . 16 TGTGCCAGCAGCTTAGAGGGTACCCTCGTGTACAATGAGCAGTTCTTC CASSLEGTLVYNEQFF
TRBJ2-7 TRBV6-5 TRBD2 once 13 TGTGCCAGCACGGGTAGCGGGAGAGGCGAGCAGTACTTC CASTGSGRGEQYF
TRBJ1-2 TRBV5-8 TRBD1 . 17 TGTGCCAGCAGCTTGGGTGGGACAGGGGACGATCCCTATGGCTACACCTTC CASSLGGTGDDPYGYTF
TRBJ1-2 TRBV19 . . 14 TGTGCCAGTAGTATAGAGCCGGGTATGGTTGGCTACACCTTC CASSIEPGMVGYTF
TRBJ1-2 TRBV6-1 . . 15 TGTGCCAGCAGTCCATCCAGAATTGACAGCTATGGCTACACCTTC CASSPSRIDSYGYTF
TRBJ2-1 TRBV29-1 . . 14 TGCAGCGTTGGAGGGAGTGGCACCTACAATGAGCAGTTCTTC CSVGGSGTYNEQFF
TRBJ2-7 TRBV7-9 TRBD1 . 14 TGTGCCAGCAGCCATGGACAGGACTCCTACGAGCAGTACTTC CASSHGQDSYEQYF